This T cell receptor (beta chain) was profiled in a study of cytomegalovirus exposure and HLA in healthy donors. General study points: Cytomegalovirus status was reportedly diagnosed by the classifier with high sensitivity and specificity. Per published accounts, TCR beta sequences correctly predicted the HLA-A and HLA-B alleles of most subjects.

CDR3 length: 14 residues. With V trimmed by 9 bases and J by 1 base, 4 bases remained unmatched. CDR1 is LNHDA, CDR2 SQIVND, per germline (reference sequence). A note on this clone: Its specificity is unknown.

Vbeta (60) and Jbeta (13) primers were used in the PCR. The repertoire was sequenced with immunoSEQ multiplex PCR; TCRdb's copy has only in-frame clones and lacks some. The table has 150,000 to 200,000 clones, roughly four fifths seen once. The sequencing input was PBMCs. This TCR came from a man aged 25 to 40 in good health and CMV-seronegative. The chain couples TRBV19 to TRBJ2-2; TRBD2 agrees at 8 bases. The CDR3 DNA reads TGTGCCAGCATACTAGCGGTGAACACCGGGGAGCTGTTTTTT. It specifies CASILAVNTGELFF. Combining the CDR3 with reference TRBV19 and TRBJ2-2 gives the whole variable domain DGGITQSPKYLFRKEGQNVTLSCEQNLNHDAMYWYRQDPGQGLRLIYYSQIVNDFQKGDIAEGYSVSREKKESFPLTVTSAQKNPTAFYLCASILAVNTGELFFGEGSRLTVL.